This TCR beta chain is drawn from a study of cytomegalovirus exposure and HLA in healthy donors. Overall study context: In terms of ancestry, the Caucasian-associated cluster contained around 79% of the 398 genotyped donors. General study findings and limits: Most subjects had HLA-A and HLA-B alleles reportedly predicted accurately by TCR beta sequences.

PCR involved 60 Vbeta and 13 Jbeta primers. TCRdb's table, derived via immunoSEQ multiplex PCR, lists solely in-frame clones and lacks some. Its table records around 55,000 clones. Concerning this clone itself: Its target is unknown.

The clonotype comes from a man aged 45-65 years in good health and CMV-seropositive. Sequencing was carried out using PBMCs.

The CDR3, as DNA: TGTGCCAGCAGCTTAGGTAGCGTCTACAATGAGCAGTTCTTC. This translates into CASSLGSVYNEQFF. The chain links TRBV7-8 to TRBJ2-1, with a possible D match to TRBD2 (5 bases). V shed 1 base and J shed 3 bases, with 7 bases lying between them. Germline V CDR1 and CDR2: SGHVS, FQNEAQ. The CDR3 spans 14 residues.